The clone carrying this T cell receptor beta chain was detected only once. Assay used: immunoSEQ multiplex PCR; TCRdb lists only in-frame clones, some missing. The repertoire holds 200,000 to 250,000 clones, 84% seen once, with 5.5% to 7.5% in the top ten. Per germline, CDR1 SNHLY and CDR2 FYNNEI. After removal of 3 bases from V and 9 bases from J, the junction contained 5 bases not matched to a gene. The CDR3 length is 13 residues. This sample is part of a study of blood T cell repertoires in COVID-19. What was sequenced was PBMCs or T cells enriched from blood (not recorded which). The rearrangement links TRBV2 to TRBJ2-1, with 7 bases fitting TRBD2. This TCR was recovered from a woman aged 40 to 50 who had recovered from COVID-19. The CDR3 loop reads CASSDTAGVEQFF. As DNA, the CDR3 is TGTGCCAGCAGTGATACTGCGGGAGTTGAGCAGTTCTTC.